The 19 T cell receptor beta chains below come from one sample, sequenced in a study of regulatory T cells in long-lasting Graves disease. Time point defined: newly diagnosed GD, antithyroid drugs for less than 3 months. The TCR library was prepared using RNA isolated from PBMCs. The TCR beta library used iRepertoire HTBI primers with Arm-PCR amplification of CDR3. TCRdb analysed the multiplex PCR reads with MiXCR anew, one entry per CDR3 protein. This sample carries roughly 440,000 distinct CDR3 sequences, about 17% of them seen once, and the ten largest clones take 20% to 25%. These records were also assigned to another study, of T cells in Graves' hyperthyroidism and ophthalmopathy.

The sample was peripheral blood mononuclear cells (PBMCs), taken at new diagnosis, from a patient treated with antithyroid drugs. These receptors originate from a woman younger than 35 with Graves disease.

In this sample, this clonotype turned up many times. The chain has TRBV20-1 and TRBJ2-7, with 7 bases lining up with TRBD1. Germline V gives CDR1 DFQATT, CDR2 SNEGSKA (reference sequence). V lost 6 bases and J lost 1; bases outside the gene matches: 12. CDR3 length equals 15 residues. The CDR3, as DNA: TGCAGTGCACCGAACCTAGGGGGCTATTCCTACGAGCAGTACTTC. Protein: CSAPNLGGYSYEQYF.

This rearrangement joins TRBV6-1 to TRBJ2-2, with 11 positions matching TRBD2. The germline V gene has CDR1 MNHNS and CDR2 SASEGT. The CDR3 covers 15 residues. The V segment lost 5 bases and the J segment 6 bases; nucleotides outside the gene matches: 5. This CDR3 reads CASSPLAGDSGELFF. For the CDR3, the DNA is TGTGCCAGCAGTCCACTAGCGGGAGATTCCGGGGAGCTGTTTTTT.

This clonotype was recorded a few times. The chain employs TRBV27 and TRBJ2-2; TRBD1 agrees at 8 bases. The CDR3 consists of 14 residues. Trimming took 6 bases from V and 6 from J; bases not matched to a gene: 6. The germline V gene encodes CDR1 MNHEY and CDR2 SMNVEV (reference sequence). The chain's CDR3 is CASRVQGGAGELFF. The CDR3 bases are TGTGCCAGCAGGGTACAGGGGGGAGCCGGGGAGCTGTTTTTT.

The CDR3: CASSVSWEPSNQPQHF. CDR3 DNA sequence: TGTGCCAGCAGTGTCTCTTGGGAACCTAGCAATCAGCCCCAGCATTTT. The genes are TRBV6-2 or TRBV6-3 and TRBJ1-5; D gene ambiguous. Trimming removed 5 bases at V and 0 bases at J, with 14 bases between. The germline gives CDR1 MNHEY, CDR2 SVGEGT. The CDR3 is 16 residues long.

In its sample, this clonotype was seen many times. V gene TRBV11-1 combines with J gene TRBJ2-3, with D perhaps matching TRBD2 (6 bases). CDR3 length: 16 amino acids. Germline loops: CDR1 SGHAT, CDR2 FQDESV (reference sequence). V lost 4 bases to trimming and J lost 2 bases, with 16 bases between them. The CDR3 reads CASSSLQDYYTDTQYF. CDR3 bases: TGTGCCAGCAGCTCTCTGCAGGACTATTACACAGATACGCAGTATTTT.

This clonotype showed up many times. The V gene is TRBV28, the J gene TRBJ2-7, with 7 bases that match TRBD1. V gave up 5 bases and J gave up 0 bases; unmatched junction bases: 7. The CDR3 totals 15 residues. Looked up from germline, CDR1 is MDHEN and CDR2 is SYDVKM. This CDR3 reads CASSITGDNSYEQYF. The CDR3 DNA reads as TGTGCCAGCAGTATAACAGGGGATAACTCCTACGAGCAGTACTTC.

Many counts were recorded for this clonotype. The chain joins TRBV2 to TRBJ2-1; TRBD2 aligns across 8 bases. The CDR3 spans 16 residues. CDR1 SNHLY and CDR2 FYNNEI come from the germline V gene. The V segment lost 4 bases and the J segment 6 bases; nucleotides outside the gene matches: 11. The CDR3 loop reads CASSGTSSVHTNEQFF. CDR3 coding DNA: TGTGCCAGCAGTGGGACTAGCTCGGTACACACCAATGAGCAGTTCTTC.

This clonotype was detected many times. The V and J genes are TRBV5-1 and TRBJ2-5; TRBD2 aligns across 16 bases. The germline gives CDR1 SGHRS, CDR2 YFSETQ. Unmatched junction bases numbered 5, after V lost 4 bases and J lost 2 bases. The CDR3 extends over 17 amino acids. The CDR3 nucleotides are TGCGCCAGCAGCCAGGGACTAGCGGGAGGGGTTCAAGAGACCCAGTACTTC. It yields the protein CASSQGLAGGVQETQYF. Supplemented by reference TRBV5-1 and TRBJ2-5, the full variable domain reads KAGVTQTPRYLIKTRGQQVTLSCSPISGHRSVSWYQQTPGQGLQFLFEYFSETQRNKGNFPGRFSGRQFSNSRSEMNVSTLELGDSALYLCASSQGLAGGVQETQYFGPGTRLLVL.

A few counts support this clonotype. The genes are TRBV3-1 and TRBJ2-2; 8 bases map to TRBD1. Germline V gene data show CDR1 as LGHDT and CDR2 as YNNKEL (reference sequence). Trimming at V came to 4 bases and at J to 3 bases, leaving 13 bases not matched to a gene. This CDR3 contains 18 residues. This chain's CDR3 is CASSPKKTGEDYTGELFF. CDR3 coding DNA: TGTGCCAGCAGCCCAAAAAAGACAGGGGAAGACTACACCGGGGAGCTGTTTTTT.

V usage is TRBV20-1 and J usage is TRBJ2-5; D uncertain. Germline V gives CDR1 DFQATT, CDR2 SNEGSKA (reference sequence). Trimming shortened V by 3 bases and J by 2 bases, and 10 bases separated the two germline ends. The CDR3 extends over 13 amino acids. Here the CDR3 DNA reads TGCAGTGCTAGTCTCACGGTTCAAGAGACCCAGTACTTC. As protein: CSASLTVQETQYF.

The rearrangement links TRBV9 to TRBJ2-2; D uncertain. There are 14 residues in the CDR3. CDR1 is SGDLS, CDR2 YYNGEE, per germline. The V end lost 2 bases, the J end lost 5 bases, and 10 bases lay between the germline ends. CDR3 residues: CASSVGYVTGELFF. The CDR3 DNA is TGTGCCAGCAGCGTCGGGTACGTTACCGGGGAGCTGTTTTTT.

This clonotype was seen many times. The CDR3 is CASSLRLSGGGTDTQYF. For the CDR3, the DNA is TGTGCCAGCAGTTTACGGTTGTCGGGAGGGGGCACAGATACGCAGTATTTT. The chain employs TRBV12-3 or TRBV12-4 and TRBJ2-3; 8 bases align to TRBD2. The junction had 8 bases not matched to a gene; V was cut back by 2 bases and J by 1 base. The CDR3 sequence is 17 residues long.

The chain recombines TRBV19 with TRBJ2-1; D possibly corresponds to TRBD1 (5 bases). From germline, CDR1 is LNHDA and CDR2 SQIVND (reference sequence). The CDR3 sequence is 14 residues long. The ends were cut back, 4 bases at V and 5 bases at J, with 12 bases in the middle. CDR3 loop: CASSTVDNDNEQFF. DNA of the CDR3: TGTGCCAGTAGTACGGTGGACAATGACAATGAGCAGTTCTTC.

This clonotype was seen more than once but under ten times. The chain is built from TRBV18 and TRBJ2-5; TRBD1 aligns across 7 bases. Germline V lookup: CDR1 KGHSH, CDR2 LQKENI. J gave up 2 bases and V 5 bases, and 2 bases lay outside the gene matches. The CDR3 contains 13 residues. The CDR3 region has the DNA TGTGCCAGCTCAAAGGGACAGCAAGAGACCCAGTACTTC. Translating gives CASSKGQQETQYF.

Comments on this clonotype: This may arise from a read error, as a much more abundant clone is one base away. V and J are TRBV7-2 and TRBJ2-4, with a possible D match to TRBD1 (6 bases). Germline CDR1 is SGHTA and CDR2 is FQGNSA. The CDR3 is 14 residues long. Here the CDR3 DNA reads TGTGCCAGCAGCTTATCGGGACAAAAAAGCATTCAGTACTTC. Residues: CASSLSGQKSIQYF.

This clonotype was seen ten or more times. The rearrangement uses TRBV12-3 or TRBV12-4 and TRBJ2-3; TRBD2 agrees at 13 bases. The CDR3 loop spans 16 amino acids. V lost 6 bases and J lost 5; bases outside the gene matches: 8. This CDR3 reads CASSSGTSGMGDTQYF. The CDR3 coding sequence is TGTGCCAGCAGCTCGGGGACTAGCGGGATGGGAGATACGCAGTATTTT.

This rearrangement joins TRBV7-9 to TRBJ1-1, with D possibly matching TRBD1 (5 bases). This CDR3 spans 14 amino acids. Germline CDR1 reads SEHNR; CDR2 reads FQNEAQ (reference sequence). Trimming cost V 0 bases and J 6 bases, with 11 bases left between them. The CDR3 reads CASSLAIGHPEAFF. DNA of the CDR3: TGTGCCAGCAGCTTAGCAATAGGACACCCTGAAGCTTTCTTT.

This clonotype was counted a few times. The chain joins TRBV6-1 to TRBJ2-1, with D perhaps TRBD2 (5 bases). The CDR3 sequence is 14 residues long. V lost 10 bases to trimming and J lost 0 bases, with 13 bases between them. Germline V lookup: CDR1 MNHNS, CDR2 SASEGT. The CDR3 loop reads CATSLRDSYNEQFF. The CDR3 nucleotides are TGTGCCACGTCCTTGAGGGACTCCTACAATGAGCAGTTCTTC.

As concerns this clonotype: A much larger clone lies a single base off, so this may be a read error. The chain combines TRBV28 with TRBJ1-4, with D unresolved. This CDR3 spans 11 amino acids. Germline V CDR1 and CDR2: MDHEN, SYDVKM. The ends were cut back, 3 bases at V and 7 bases at J, with 3 bases in the middle. CDR3 coding DNA: TGTGCCAGCAGTTTGATTGAAAAACTGTTTTTT. The encoded protein is CASSLIEKLFF.